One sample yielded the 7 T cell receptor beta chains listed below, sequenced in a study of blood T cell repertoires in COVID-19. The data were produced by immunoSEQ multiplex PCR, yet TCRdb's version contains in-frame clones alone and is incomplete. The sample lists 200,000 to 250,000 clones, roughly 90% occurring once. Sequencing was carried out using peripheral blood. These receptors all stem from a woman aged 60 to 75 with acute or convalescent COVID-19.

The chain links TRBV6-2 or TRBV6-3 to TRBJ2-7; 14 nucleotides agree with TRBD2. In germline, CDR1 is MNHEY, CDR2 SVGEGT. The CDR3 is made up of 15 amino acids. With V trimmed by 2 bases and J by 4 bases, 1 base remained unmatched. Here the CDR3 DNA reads TGTGCCAGCAGTTACGGGACTAGCGGGAGATACGAGCAGTACTTC. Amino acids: CASSYGTSGRYEQYF.

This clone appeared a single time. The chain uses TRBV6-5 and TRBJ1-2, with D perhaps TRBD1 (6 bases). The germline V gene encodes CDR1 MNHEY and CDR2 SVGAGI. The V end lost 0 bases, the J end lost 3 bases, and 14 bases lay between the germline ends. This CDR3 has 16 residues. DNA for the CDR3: TGTGCCAGCAGTTACTCGATGATCGGACAGTACTATGGCTACACCTTC. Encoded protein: CASSYSMIGQYYGYTF.

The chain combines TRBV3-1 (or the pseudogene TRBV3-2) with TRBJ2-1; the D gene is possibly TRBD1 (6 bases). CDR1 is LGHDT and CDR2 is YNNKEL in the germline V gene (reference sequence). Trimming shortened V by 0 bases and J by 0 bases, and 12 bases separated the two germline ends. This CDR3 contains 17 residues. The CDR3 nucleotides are TGTGCCAGCAGCCAAGAAAAAACAGGGAGCTCCTACAATGAGCAGTTCTTC. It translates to CASSQEKTGSSYNEQFF.

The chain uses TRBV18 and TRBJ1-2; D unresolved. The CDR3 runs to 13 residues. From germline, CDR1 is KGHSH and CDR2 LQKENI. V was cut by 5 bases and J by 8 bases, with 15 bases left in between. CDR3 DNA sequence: TGTGCCAGCTCAATAGACCCTCAGAGGGGCTACACCTTC. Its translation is CASSIDPQRGYTF.

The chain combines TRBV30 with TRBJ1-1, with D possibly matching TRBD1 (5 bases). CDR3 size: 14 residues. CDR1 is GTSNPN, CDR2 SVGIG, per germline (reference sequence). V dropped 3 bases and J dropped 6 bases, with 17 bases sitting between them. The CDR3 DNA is TGTGCCTGGAGAGACCGACAGTCTGATTCTGAAGCTTTCTTT. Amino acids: CAWRDRQSDSEAFF.

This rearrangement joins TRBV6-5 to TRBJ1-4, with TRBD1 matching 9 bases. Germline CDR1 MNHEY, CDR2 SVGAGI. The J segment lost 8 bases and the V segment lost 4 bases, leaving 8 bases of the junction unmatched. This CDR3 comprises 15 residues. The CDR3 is CASSSPTGGREKLFF. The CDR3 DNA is TGTGCCAGCAGTTCTCCGACAGGGGGGCGAGAAAAACTGTTTTTT.

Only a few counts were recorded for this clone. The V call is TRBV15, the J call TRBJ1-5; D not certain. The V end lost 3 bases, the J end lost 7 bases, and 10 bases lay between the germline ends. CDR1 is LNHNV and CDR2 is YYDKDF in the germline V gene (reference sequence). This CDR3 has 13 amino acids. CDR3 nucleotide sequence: TGTGCCACCAGCAGCGCCCGGTTACAGCCCCAGCATTTT. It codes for CATSSARLQPQHF.